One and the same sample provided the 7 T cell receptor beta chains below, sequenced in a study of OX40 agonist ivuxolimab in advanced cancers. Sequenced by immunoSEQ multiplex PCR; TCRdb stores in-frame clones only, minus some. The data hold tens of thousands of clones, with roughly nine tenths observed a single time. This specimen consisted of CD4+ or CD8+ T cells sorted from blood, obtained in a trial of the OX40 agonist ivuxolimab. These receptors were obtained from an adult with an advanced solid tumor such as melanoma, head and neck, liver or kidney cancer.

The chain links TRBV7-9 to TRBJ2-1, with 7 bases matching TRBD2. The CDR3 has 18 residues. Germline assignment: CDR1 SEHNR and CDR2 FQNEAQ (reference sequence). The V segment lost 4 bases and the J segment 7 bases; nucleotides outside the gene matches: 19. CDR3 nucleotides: TGTGCCAGCAGCTCCCCTCGGGGAGGGACGGGGTTTGGGAATGAGCAGTTCTTC. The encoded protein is CASSSPRGGTGFGNEQFF.

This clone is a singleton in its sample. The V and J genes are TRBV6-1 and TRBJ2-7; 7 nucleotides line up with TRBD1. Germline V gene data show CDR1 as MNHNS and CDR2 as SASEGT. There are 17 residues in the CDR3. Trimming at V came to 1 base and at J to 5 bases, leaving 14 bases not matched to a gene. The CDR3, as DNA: TGTGCCAGCAGTGAAGATATGGTGGGCAGGGGGAAGGACGAGCAGTACTTC. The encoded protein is CASSEDMVGRGKDEQYF.

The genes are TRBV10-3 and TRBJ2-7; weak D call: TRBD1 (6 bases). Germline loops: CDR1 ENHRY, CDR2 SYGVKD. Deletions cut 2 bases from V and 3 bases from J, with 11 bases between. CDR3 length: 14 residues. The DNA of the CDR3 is TGTGCCATCAGTGAGGACAGGCCGTTCTACGAGCAGTACTTC. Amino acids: CAISEDRPFYEQYF.

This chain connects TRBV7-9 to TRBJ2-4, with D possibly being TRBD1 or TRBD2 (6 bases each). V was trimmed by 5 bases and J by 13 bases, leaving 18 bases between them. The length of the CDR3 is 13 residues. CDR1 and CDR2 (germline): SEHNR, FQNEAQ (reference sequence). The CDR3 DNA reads TGTGCCAGCAGCGGAGGGGACATCCTTTTGCAGTACTTC. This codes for CASSGGDILLQYF.

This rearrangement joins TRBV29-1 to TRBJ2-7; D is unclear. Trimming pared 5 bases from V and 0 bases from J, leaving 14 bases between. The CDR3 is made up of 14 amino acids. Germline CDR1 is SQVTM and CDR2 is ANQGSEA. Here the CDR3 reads CSVQWGARSYEQYF. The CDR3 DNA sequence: TGCAGCGTTCAGTGGGGTGCCCGCTCCTACGAGCAGTACTTC.

The CDR3 nucleotides are TGTGCCAGCAGCGTAGAGGGACGGCCCTCCTACGAGCAGTACTTC. Translating gives CASSVEGRPSYEQYF. The chain is built from TRBV9 and TRBJ2-7; D possibly uses TRBD1 or TRBD2 (5 bases each). CDR1 is SGDLS, CDR2 YYNGEE, per germline. The ends were cut back, 0 bases at V and 0 bases at J, with 10 bases in the middle. The CDR3 runs to 15 residues.

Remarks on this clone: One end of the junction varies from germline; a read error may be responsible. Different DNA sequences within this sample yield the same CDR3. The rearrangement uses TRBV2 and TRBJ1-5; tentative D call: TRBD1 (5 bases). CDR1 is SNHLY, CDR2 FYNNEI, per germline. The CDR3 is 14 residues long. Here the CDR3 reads CASRGGVSNQPQHF. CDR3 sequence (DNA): TGTGCCAGCAGGGGGGGTGTTAGCAATCAGCCTCAGCATTTT.